This T cell receptor beta chain was identified in a study of a mutant IDH1 vaccine in newly diagnosed glioma. Overall study: In weeks 1, 3, 5, 7, 11, 15, 19 and 23, patients were immunized, eight times in all. Vaccine dosing followed radiotherapy by 4-6 weeks, or accompanied temozolomide cycles. Therapy received beforehand was radiotherapy, temozolomide, or both, with most patients given both.

Measured with immunoSEQ multiplex PCR; TCRdb has only the in-frame clones, and not every one. The sample includes about 40,000 clones, about 75% of them seen just once. The sample's time point: week 23, last vaccination. The investigators gave 300 ug of mutant IDH1 20-mer peptide in each vaccine dose, together with topical imiquimod. Concerning this clone: The antigen is not known.

The V gene lost 5 bases and the J gene lost 7 bases, with 23 bases spanning the gap. The CDR3 sequence is 17 residues long. Per germline, CDR1 SEHNR and CDR2 FQNEAQ (reference sequence). V gene TRBV7-9 combines with J gene TRBJ2-2, with D perhaps matching TRBD1 (6 bases). The source material was PBMCs, sampled from a glioma patient whose treatment included an IDH1 peptide vaccine. The clonotype originates from a man aged 45 to 65 with glioma. The CDR3 DNA reads TGTGCCAGCAGCGCCTCGGCCGACAGGCGTACGGACGGGGAGCTGTTTTTT. The encoded protein is CASSASADRRTDGELFF.